These T cell receptor beta chains were read from a single sample in a study of persistence of HIV-infected CD4 T cells. These receptors' antigens are unknown. Some clones are missing from TCRdb's copy, which holds only in-frame ones; the method was immunoSEQ multiplex PCR. The repertoire consists of around 32,000 clones, with roughly 71% occurring once and the leading ten covering about 1.5%. Sequences were derived from CD4+ T cells sorted from PBMCs after roughly 18-hour stimulation, sampled from a patient who received antiretroviral therapy. The source of these receptors is an adult man with HIV who was CMV-seropositive. The CDR3 runs from the conserved cysteine through the conserved F or W. Each record gives: CDR3 DNA, CDR3 protein, clone size, J gene, D gene, V gene. A D gene is named only where the DNA matches it firmly. Clone size is given for some rows only: seen once, a few or many times, or a class if the clone is expanded.

CDR3nt: TGTGCCAGCTTTAGGACAGGGGGCTCCTACGAGCAGTACTTC
CDR3aa: CASFRTGGSYEQYF
abundance: .
j_gene: TRBJ2-7
d_gene: TRBD1
v_gene: TRBV2

CDR3nt: TGTGCCAGCAGCTCGACAGGGGCTCAGGAGTATGGCTACACCTTC
CDR3aa: CASSSTGAQEYGYTF
abundance: .
j_gene: TRBJ1-2
d_gene: TRBD1
v_gene: TRBV3-1/TRBV3-2

CDR3nt: TGTGCCAGTAGTATTCGTCCAGGTCCTGAGCAGTTCTTC
CDR3aa: CASSIRPGPEQFF
abundance: .
j_gene: TRBJ2-1
d_gene: .
v_gene: TRBV19

CDR3nt: TGTGCCAGCTCACCACCAACAGGGGGATGGAACACTGAAGCTTTCTTT
CDR3aa: CASSPPTGGWNTEAFF
abundance: .
j_gene: TRBJ1-1
d_gene: TRBD1
v_gene: TRBV18

CDR3nt: TGCGCCAGCAGCCAAGCCGGGCAGAGCAATGAAAAACTGTTTTTT
CDR3aa: CASSQAGQSNEKLFF
abundance: once
j_gene: TRBJ1-4
d_gene: .
v_gene: TRBV4-1

CDR3nt: TGTGCCAGCGGCCCCTGGACGGAGGGTTCACCCCTCCACTTT
CDR3aa: CASGPWTEGSPLHF
abundance: .
j_gene: TRBJ1-6
d_gene: .
v_gene: TRBV3-1/TRBV3-2

CDR3nt: TGTGCCAGCAGAACAGGACAGGGGGCAAACGGGGAGCTGTTTTTT
CDR3aa: CASRTGQGANGELFF
abundance: few
j_gene: TRBJ2-2
d_gene: TRBD1
v_gene: TRBV7-2

CDR3nt: TGTGCCAGCAGTGATCTGACAGGGGGCAGAACTGAAGCTTTCTTT
CDR3aa: CASSDLTGGRTEAFF
abundance: few
j_gene: TRBJ1-1
d_gene: TRBD1
v_gene: TRBV6-1

CDR3nt: TGTGCCAGCAGTTCGCCCGCCCCCATTCGTCATAAGAACACCGGGGAGCTGTTTTTT
CDR3aa: CASSSPAPIRHKNTGELFF
abundance: .
j_gene: TRBJ2-2
d_gene: .
v_gene: TRBV28

CDR3nt: TGTGCCAGCAGTGAATTCCCCCTTGGTACAGGGACATACTTCGAGCAGTACTTC
CDR3aa: CASSEFPLGTGTYFEQYF
abundance: .
j_gene: TRBJ2-7
d_gene: .
v_gene: TRBV6-1

CDR3nt: TGTGCCAGCAATACGGGACCTGGGGGAGCTTTCTTT
CDR3aa: CASNTGPGGAFF
abundance: .
j_gene: TRBJ1-1
d_gene: .
v_gene: TRBV12-3/TRBV12-4

CDR3nt: TGCGCCAGCAGCCCACTAACTAGCGGGGGGGCAGATACGCAGTATTTT
CDR3aa: CASSPLTSGGADTQYF
abundance: few
j_gene: TRBJ2-3
d_gene: TRBD2
v_gene: TRBV4-1

CDR3nt: TGTGCCTGGAGTTGGCTAGCGCACGACAATGAGCAGTTCTTC
CDR3aa: CAWSWLAHDNEQFF
abundance: once
j_gene: TRBJ2-1
d_gene: .
v_gene: TRBV30

CDR3nt: TGTGCCAGCAGCCAAGATCAGGACAGCTCTGGGGCCAACGTCCTGACTTTC
CDR3aa: CASSQDQDSSGANVLTF
abundance: .
j_gene: TRBJ2-6
d_gene: .
v_gene: TRBV4-2

CDR3nt: TGTGCCAGCAGTTACTCGGATGTTCCAACTAATGAAAAACTGTTTTTT
CDR3aa: CASSYSDVPTNEKLFF
abundance: once
j_gene: TRBJ1-4
d_gene: .
v_gene: TRBV6-5

CDR3nt: TGTGCCAGTTGGTCAGGGATCGGGAGCAATCAGCCCCAGCATTTT
CDR3aa: CASWSGIGSNQPQHF
abundance: .
j_gene: TRBJ1-5
d_gene: .
v_gene: TRBV6-5

CDR3nt: TGTGCCAGAAGCCAACCACCCGCGGGGGATTCACCCCTCCACTTT
CDR3aa: CARSQPPAGDSPLHF
abundance: .
j_gene: TRBJ1-6
d_gene: .
v_gene: TRBV5-3

CDR3nt: TGCGCCAGCAGTCAAAGGAGCGGGGGGGTGGATACGCAGTATTTT
CDR3aa: CASSQRSGGVDTQYF
abundance: .
j_gene: TRBJ2-3
d_gene: TRBD2
v_gene: TRBV23-1

CDR3nt: TGTGCCAGCAGCTTACTCTTGGGGAATACGCAGTATTTT
CDR3aa: CASSLLLGNTQYF
abundance: .
j_gene: TRBJ2-3
d_gene: .
v_gene: TRBV7-9

CDR3nt: TGTGCCAGCAGTAGGGAAGGGACAGGGGAAACTGAAGCTTTCTTT
CDR3aa: CASSREGTGETEAFF
abundance: once
j_gene: TRBJ1-1
d_gene: TRBD1
v_gene: TRBV6-5

CDR3nt: TGTGCCAGCAGCTTAGGGGACATGGGCGGCTACACCTTC
CDR3aa: CASSLGDMGGYTF
abundance: .
j_gene: TRBJ1-2
d_gene: .
v_gene: TRBV7-8

CDR3nt: TGTGCCAGCAGGGAGAGATCAACTAATGAAAAACTGTTTTTT
CDR3aa: CASRERSTNEKLFF
abundance: .
j_gene: TRBJ1-4
d_gene: .
v_gene: TRBV2

CDR3nt: TGTGCCAGCACCCTAGGTGGTTCGGCCTACGAGCAGTACTTC
CDR3aa: CASTLGGSAYEQYF
abundance: .
j_gene: TRBJ2-7
d_gene: .
v_gene: TRBV6-5

CDR3nt: TGCGCCAGCAGCCAAGAGGACGGGGGGGCTTACAATGAGCAGTTCTTC
CDR3aa: CASSQEDGGAYNEQFF
abundance: few
j_gene: TRBJ2-1
d_gene: TRBD2
v_gene: TRBV4-1

CDR3nt: TGTGCCAGCCGTCTTCAAGGGGGCCCACTTGGGAACTATGGCTACACCTTC
CDR3aa: CASRLQGGPLGNYGYTF
abundance: .
j_gene: TRBJ1-2
d_gene: TRBD1
v_gene: TRBV27

CDR3nt: TGTGCCAGCAGCCAAGAGACCACGAGGTCTGGAAACACCATATATTTT
CDR3aa: CASSQETTRSGNTIYF
abundance: .
j_gene: TRBJ1-3
d_gene: .
v_gene: TRBV14

CDR3nt: TGCGCCAGCAGCCCCGACGGGACAGGGCGGGAAGCTTTCTTT
CDR3aa: CASSPDGTGREAFF
abundance: medium-sized
j_gene: TRBJ1-1
d_gene: TRBD1
v_gene: TRBV10-1

CDR3nt: TGTGCCAGTAGTAGGGGTCCGGGACAGCATGGCTACACCTTC
CDR3aa: CASSRGPGQHGYTF
abundance: .
j_gene: TRBJ1-2
d_gene: TRBD1
v_gene: TRBV19

CDR3nt: TGTGCCAGCAGTAGCCAGTTAGCCAAAAACATTCAGTACTTC
CDR3aa: CASSSQLAKNIQYF
abundance: .
j_gene: TRBJ2-4
d_gene: .
v_gene: TRBV27

CDR3nt: TGTGCCAGCAGCGTAGATCGGGCGAACACTGAAGCTTTCTTT
CDR3aa: CASSVDRANTEAFF
abundance: .
j_gene: TRBJ1-1
d_gene: .
v_gene: TRBV9

CDR3nt: TGCGCCAGTCAGGAGACAGGGTTCTCCTACGAGCAGTACTTC
CDR3aa: CASQETGFSYEQYF
abundance: medium-sized
j_gene: TRBJ2-7
d_gene: TRBD1
v_gene: TRBV10-1

CDR3nt: TGTGCCAGCAGCTTTTACTGGGGAAACACTGAAGCTTTCTTT
CDR3aa: CASSFYWGNTEAFF
abundance: .
j_gene: TRBJ1-1
d_gene: .
v_gene: TRBV5-5

CDR3nt: TGTGCCAGCAGCTTGAGCAGGTCCACTGGAAACACCATATATTTT
CDR3aa: CASSLSRSTGNTIYF
abundance: .
j_gene: TRBJ1-3
d_gene: .
v_gene: TRBV5-5

CDR3nt: TGTGCCAGTAGTATCTCCGCGGGAAACACCATATATTTT
CDR3aa: CASSISAGNTIYF
abundance: once
j_gene: TRBJ1-3
d_gene: .
v_gene: TRBV19

CDR3nt: TGTGCCAGCAGTTACGCAGGGGGAAACTATGGCTACACCTTC
CDR3aa: CASSYAGGNYGYTF
abundance: .
j_gene: TRBJ1-2
d_gene: TRBD1
v_gene: TRBV6-5

CDR3nt: TGTGCCAGCAGTGAAGAGGGGGTCAGACTCTCTGGAAACACCATATATTTT
CDR3aa: CASSEEGVRLSGNTIYF
abundance: .
j_gene: TRBJ1-3
d_gene: .
v_gene: TRBV6-1

CDR3nt: TGTGCCAGTAGCCTGGGACAGGGTGGGACTAGCACAGATACGCAGTATTTT
CDR3aa: CASSLGQGGTSTDTQYF
abundance: .
j_gene: TRBJ2-3
d_gene: TRBD1
v_gene: TRBV19

CDR3nt: TGTGCCAGCGGGGACAGGACGGGGTCACCCCTCCACTTT
CDR3aa: CASGDRTGSPLHF
abundance: .
j_gene: TRBJ1-6
d_gene: TRBD1
v_gene: TRBV2

CDR3nt: TGTGCCAGCAGCTTAGGACAGGGAGAGCGTAATTCACCCCTCCACTTT
CDR3aa: CASSLGQGERNSPLHF
abundance: .
j_gene: TRBJ1-6
d_gene: TRBD1
v_gene: TRBV7-8

CDR3nt: TGTGCCAGCAGTTTAGGACAGGGTAACAGCGAGCAGTACTTC
CDR3aa: CASSLGQGNSEQYF
abundance: few
j_gene: TRBJ2-7
d_gene: TRBD1
v_gene: TRBV27

CDR3nt: TGTGCCAGCAGCTTAACGTATTCCGTGAGCAATCAGCCCCAGCATTTT
CDR3aa: CASSLTYSVSNQPQHF
abundance: medium-sized
j_gene: TRBJ1-5
d_gene: .
v_gene: TRBV7-2

CDR3nt: TGTGCCAGCAGCTTAGACAGGGCGTCCTACGAGCAGTACTTC
CDR3aa: CASSLDRASYEQYF
abundance: few
j_gene: TRBJ2-7
d_gene: .
v_gene: TRBV7-6

CDR3nt: TGTGCCAGCAGCTTAGGCCTTGGCGGGCACACAGATACGCAGTATTTT
CDR3aa: CASSLGLGGHTDTQYF
abundance: .
j_gene: TRBJ2-3
d_gene: .
v_gene: TRBV11-3

CDR3nt: TGTGCCACCAGTGATTCACAGGGGATTAACTATGGCTACACCTTC
CDR3aa: CATSDSQGINYGYTF
abundance: .
j_gene: TRBJ1-2
d_gene: TRBD1
v_gene: TRBV24-1

CDR3nt: TGTGCCAGTAGGGACGGCTACACCATATATTTT
CDR3aa: CASRDGYTIYF
abundance: .
j_gene: TRBJ1-3
d_gene: .
v_gene: TRBV19

CDR3nt: TGTGCCAGCAGCCCCGCGGAGGGCCTCTATGGCTACACCTTC
CDR3aa: CASSPAEGLYGYTF
abundance: once
j_gene: TRBJ1-2
d_gene: .
v_gene: TRBV6-5

CDR3nt: TGCGCCAGCAGTCCGGACAGGGAAAGGTACGAGCAGTACTTC
CDR3aa: CASSPDRERYEQYF
abundance: few
j_gene: TRBJ2-7
d_gene: TRBD1
v_gene: TRBV10-2

CDR3nt: TGTGCCAGCAGTTACTCCGGGACAGGGGGTAGCTATGGCTACACCTTC
CDR3aa: CASSYSGTGGSYGYTF
abundance: .
j_gene: TRBJ1-2
d_gene: TRBD1
v_gene: TRBV6-5

CDR3nt: TGTGCCACCAGTGAACAGGGGATGAGTGAGCAGTTCTTC
CDR3aa: CATSEQGMSEQFF
abundance: .
j_gene: TRBJ2-1
d_gene: TRBD1
v_gene: TRBV24-1

CDR3nt: TGTGCCAGCAGCGTAGCTGGAGGCCACACCTACGAGCAGTACTTC
CDR3aa: CASSVAGGHTYEQYF
abundance: .
j_gene: TRBJ2-7
d_gene: .
v_gene: TRBV9

CDR3nt: TGTGCCAGCTCACCGGATCAGGTGAGCTCCTACAATGAGCAGTTCTTC
CDR3aa: CASSPDQVSSYNEQFF
abundance: few
j_gene: TRBJ2-1
d_gene: .
v_gene: TRBV18

CDR3nt: TGTGCCAGCAGTGAACCGATAGCGGGGACCACAGATACGCAGTATTTT
CDR3aa: CASSEPIAGTTDTQYF
abundance: .
j_gene: TRBJ2-3
d_gene: TRBD2
v_gene: TRBV6-1